This record covers a single TCR beta chain. This clonotype was seen ten or more times. Its antigen remains unidentified. Per-nucleotide qualities are absent, and no much larger clonotype sits a single base away. This sample stems from a study of Graves' ophthalmopathy and Graves' hyperthyroidism (dated by TCRdb to the late 2010s). General notes on the study: Peripheral blood was collected before any treatment was given, at the time of initial diagnosis. In total, approximately 130 blood samples were TCR-sequenced: 40 to 45 ophthalmopathy, some 75 hyperthyroidism and about 17 hyperthyroidism-to-ophthalmopathy patients. To explore V-J signatures distinguishing ophthalmopathy from hyperthyroidism, a discovery set of about 99 patients (around 44 ophthalmopathy, some 55 stable hyperthyroidism) was enrolled. TCR beta repertoire signatures were used to distinguish Graves' ophthalmopathy from Graves' hyperthyroidism and to predict progression to ophthalmopathy. An independent validation cohort was composed of about 20 hyperthyroidism patients and roughly 16 patients who later progressed from hyperthyroidism to ophthalmopathy. Following sample collection, hyperthyroidism patients were given methimazole at a starting dose of 30 mg daily, and ophthalmopathy patients were given high-dose intravenous methylprednisolone. In six or seven hyperthyroidism patients, the T-cell repertoires found in thyroid tissue were compared with those found in blood. Paper-wide results and their limitations: In validation, the model predicted ophthalmopathy progression with 70.59% sensitivity and roughly 72% specificity; roughly 12 predicted patients were CT-confirmed with GO in a median of around 6 months. No statistical method was used to predetermine the sample size, and group allocation was not hidden from the investigators. In cross-validation, the 13-signature model distinguished ophthalmopathy from stable hyperthyroidism with 85% to 90% sensitivity and 81.08% specificity, and in the test set the corresponding values were about 80% and 75%. Most of the expanded thyroid clonotypes with a frequency above 0.001 were also detected in blood, and it was suggested that the thyroid immune response may be reflected by blood repertoires.

TCR beta CDR3 regions were amplified from RNA transcripts for repertoire sequencing. HTBI primers and the Qiagen OneStep RT-PCR kit were used in a first-round RT-PCR, which was followed by a second-round multiplex PCR, size selection and purification. The libraries underwent paired-end sequencing with 100 bp reads on an Illumina HiSeq2000. The authors' pipeline ran thus. SOAPnuke was used to process the reads, throwing out any read that had adapters, had uncalled bases, had a mean Phred below 15, or lacked an exact constant-primer or identifier match. COPE v1.2.5 was used to merge high-quality paired reads. Each unique nucleotide sequence was treated as a clonotype, and MiTCR v1.1 was used to align the clonotypes to the IMGT TRB V, D and J references. The analysis was limited to V-J combinations with a frequency above 0.0001, which together covered roughly 99% of the repertoires. For each V-J combination, a TCR clonal expansion and chaos score was defined as the ratio of F50 clonal expansion to chaos observed in the TCRdist matrix. Features were reduced by Welch's t-statistics and random forest to approximately 13 V-J combinations, which fed a naive Bayes classifier. The similarity between thyroid and blood repertoires was quantified using the Morisita-Horn index. Using fastp at Q25 and MiXCR, TCRdb reprocessed the public reads and kept productive beta chains. Entries are consolidated by CDR3 protein sequence, retaining the most common genes and DNA. The V and J calls reflect TCRdb's pipeline rather than the authors' work. This sample holds 350,000 or so distinct CDR3 sequences; roughly 17% were observed only once. Approximately 13% of the sample lies in the top ten.

In the germline V gene, CDR1 corresponds to SGHTA and CDR2 to FQGNSA. V and J lose 4 bases and 8 bases, and a span of 14 bases separates them. The CDR3 spans 13 residues, from the cysteine through the phenylalanine. Only the CDR3 region is kept as DNA, spanning 39 bases read in frame from base 1. Patients with ophthalmopathy had moderately to severely active disease, with a Clinical Activity Score of 3 or more, a NOSPECS grade of 4 or more, and a disease duration of less than 3 months. Anyone with other autoimmune diseases, uncontrolled infections, pregnancy or lactation was excluded from the study. Diagnosis relied on clinical symptoms, serum thyroxine, TRAb, thyroid ultrasound and orbital computed tomography. Using Ficoll-Paque density gradient centrifugation, PBMCs were isolated from roughly 9.2 ml of fresh peripheral blood. Total RNA was extracted using Trizol reagent, and RNA quality was checked on an Agilent 2100 Bioanalyzer.

Sequencing was performed on peripheral blood. The rearrangement combines TRBV7-2 with TRBJ1-1; perhaps TRBD1 is the D gene, with 6 bases matching. This clonotype originated in an adult man with Graves' ophthalmopathy. The CDR3 amino acid sequence is: CASSSDRQAEAFF. The DNA sequence follows: TGTGCCAGCAGCTCGGACCGACAGGCCGAAGCTTTCTTT.